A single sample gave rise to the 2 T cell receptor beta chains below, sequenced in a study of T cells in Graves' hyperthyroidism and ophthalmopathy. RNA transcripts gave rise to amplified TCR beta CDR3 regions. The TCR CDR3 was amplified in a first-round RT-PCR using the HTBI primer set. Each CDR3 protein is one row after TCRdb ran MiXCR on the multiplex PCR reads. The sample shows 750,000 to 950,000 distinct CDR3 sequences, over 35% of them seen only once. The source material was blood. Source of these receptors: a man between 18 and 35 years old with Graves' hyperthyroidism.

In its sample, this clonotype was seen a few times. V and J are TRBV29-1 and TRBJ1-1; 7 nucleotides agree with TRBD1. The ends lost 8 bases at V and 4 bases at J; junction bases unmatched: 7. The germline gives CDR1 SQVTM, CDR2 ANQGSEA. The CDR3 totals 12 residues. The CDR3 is CSSQGVGTEAFF. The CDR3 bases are TGCAGCTCCCAGGGGGTCGGCACTGAAGCTTTCTTT.

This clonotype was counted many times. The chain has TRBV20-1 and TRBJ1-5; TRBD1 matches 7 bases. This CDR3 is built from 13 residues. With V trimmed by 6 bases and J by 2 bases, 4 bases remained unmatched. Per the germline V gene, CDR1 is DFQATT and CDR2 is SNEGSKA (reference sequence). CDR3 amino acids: CSAVGTGNQPQHF. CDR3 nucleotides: TGCAGTGCGGTCGGGACAGGCAATCAGCCCCAGCATTTT.